This is a list of T cell receptor beta chains from one sample in a study of CD8 T cells in ankylosing spondylitis. A single record per CDR3 protein comes from TCRdb applying MiXCR to the 5' RACE reads. Of about 25,000 distinct CDR3 sequences in the sample, less than 3% were seen once. What was sequenced was blood, either unsorted or a sorted T cell fraction (not recorded which). All receptors derive from a female donor with ankylosing spondylitis or in good health (not recorded which). Both conserved end residues are part of each CDR3. The D gene is left open where the match is weak. For some rows the clone size is stated as once, few or many, or as a class when expanded; others skip it.

J gene	V gene	CDR3 length	D gene	clone size	CDR3 DNA	CDR3 protein
TRBJ2-5	TRBV9	12	.	many	TGTGCCAGCAGCGTAGCGGGAGAGACCCAGTACTTC	CASSVAGETQYF
TRBJ1-4	TRBV9	15	.	many	TGTGCCAGCAGCGTAGAAGGGGGGATAAATGAAAAACTGTTTTTT	CASSVEGGINEKLFF
TRBJ2-7	TRBV9	14	TRBD2	many	TGTGCCAGCAGCGTAGAGGGGACTAGCGGTGAGCAGTACTTC	CASSVEGTSGEQYF
TRBJ2-4	TRBV9	12	TRBD1	many	TGTGCCAGCAGCGTGGGACAGGGGTCCCAGTACTTC	CASSVGQGSQYF
TRBJ2-3	TRBV9	16	TRBD2	many	TGTGCCAGCAGCCCATTAGCGGGAGAGCGCACAGATACGCAGTATTTT	CASSPLAGERTDTQYF
TRBJ2-1	TRBV9	15	TRBD2	many	TGTGCCAGCAGCCTCTTGTGGGAGGGGTACAATGAGCAGTTCTTC	CASSLLWEGYNEQFF
TRBJ2-7	TRBV9	15	TRBD2	many	TGTGCCAGCAGCGTAGCTAGCGGGGTTACCTACGAGCAGTACTTC	CASSVASGVTYEQYF
TRBJ2-2	TRBV9	17	.	many	TGTGCCAGCAGCGTAGATGGAGGGGGATCGAACACCGGGGAGCTGTTTTTT	CASSVDGGGSNTGELFF
TRBJ2-1	TRBV9	17	.	many	TGTGCCAGCAGCGTAGGGAGTACGTGGGAGATCGAGAATGAGCAGTTCTTC	CASSVGSTWEIENEQFF
TRBJ1-4	TRBV9	15	.	many	TGTGCCAGCAGCCCCCTATCCGGATCTAATGAAAAACTGTTTTTT	CASSPLSGSNEKLFF
TRBJ2-3	TRBV9	18	TRBD1	many	TGTGCCAGCAGCGCCCATACAGGGGGCTTTGCCCTCACAGATACGCAGTATTTT	CASSAHTGGFALTDTQYF
TRBJ2-7	TRBV9	16	.	medium-sized	TGTGCCAGCAGCGTAGACCCCGGGATCTTCCTGAGCGAGCAGTACTTC	CASSVDPGIFLSEQYF
TRBJ2-2	TRBV9	16	TRBD2	many	TGTGCCAGCAGCGTAGATCCTAGCGGGAGGTCCGGGGAGCTGTTTTTT	CASSVDPSGRSGELFF
TRBJ1-2	TRBV9	13	.	many	TGTGCCAGCAGCGTAGAGGAAAAGAGGGGCTACACCTTC	CASSVEEKRGYTF
TRBJ2-1	TRBV9	15	TRBD1	many	TGTGCCAGCAGCGTAGCCGGGACAGGGGCGGACGAGCAGTTCTTC	CASSVAGTGADEQFF
TRBJ1-1	TRBV9	14	.	many	TGTGCCAGCAGCAGGGGGGCAGAGGTCACTGAAGCTTTCTTT	CASSRGAEVTEAFF
TRBJ2-7	TRBV9	16	TRBD1	many	TGTGCCAGCAGCGTAGCGCCGACAGGGGGGAATGGTGAGCAGTACTTC	CASSVAPTGGNGEQYF
TRBJ2-5	TRBV9	17	.	many	TGTGCCAGCAGCGTAGGACGGTTTCCGGGGTCCCAAGAGACCCAGTACTTC	CASSVGRFPGSQETQYF
TRBJ2-1	TRBV9	16	.	many	TGTGCCAGCAGCGTAGAACAGGCTAGGGACCACAATGAGCAGTTCTTC	CASSVEQARDHNEQFF
TRBJ2-5	TRBV9	17	.	many	TGTGCCAGCAGCCCCACCGACGGCCGCGTATTCCAAGAGACCCAGTACTTC	CASSPTDGRVFQETQYF
TRBJ2-3	TRBV9	13	.	many	TGTGCCAGCAGCGCATTACCCACAGATACGCAGTATTTT	CASSALPTDTQYF
TRBJ1-1	TRBV9	14	.	many	TGTGCCAGCAGCGTAGGGGGCGACGGCACTGAAGCTTTCTTT	CASSVGGDGTEAFF
TRBJ1-2	TRBV9	14	.	.	TGTGCCACCAGCCATAATGAAGGGACCTATGGCTACACCTTC	CATSHNEGTYGYTF
TRBJ2-1	TRBV9	13	TRBD1	many	TGTGCCAGCAGCGCCTGGACAGGGAATGAGCAGTTCTTC	CASSAWTGNEQFF